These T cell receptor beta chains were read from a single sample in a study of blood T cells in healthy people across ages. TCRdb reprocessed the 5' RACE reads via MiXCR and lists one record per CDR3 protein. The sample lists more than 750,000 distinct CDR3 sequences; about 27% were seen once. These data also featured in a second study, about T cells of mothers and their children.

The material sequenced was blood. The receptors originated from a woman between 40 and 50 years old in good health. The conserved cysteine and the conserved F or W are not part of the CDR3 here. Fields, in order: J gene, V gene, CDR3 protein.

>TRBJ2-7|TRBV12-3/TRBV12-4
ASSYYRPPYEQY
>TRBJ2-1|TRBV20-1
SASGTGGQNEQF
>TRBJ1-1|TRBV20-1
SARKNMNTEAF
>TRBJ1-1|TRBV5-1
ASSLYHPNTEAF
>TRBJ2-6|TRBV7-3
ASSLSGGRPSGANVLT
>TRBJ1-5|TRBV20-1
SARDLRGEDQPQH
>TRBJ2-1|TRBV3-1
ASSPRSTGLARNEQF
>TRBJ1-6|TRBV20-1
SARVTGTNSPLH
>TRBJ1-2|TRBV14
ASSQDYRNYGYT
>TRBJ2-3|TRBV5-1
ASSPRGAGTDTQY
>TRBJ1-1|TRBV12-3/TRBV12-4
ASSLALTAEAF
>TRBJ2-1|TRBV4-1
ASSQARGAPYNEQF
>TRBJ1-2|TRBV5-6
ASSFDRVYT
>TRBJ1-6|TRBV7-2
ASSPTGKSVNSPLH
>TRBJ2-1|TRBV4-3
ASSQSRGAEQF
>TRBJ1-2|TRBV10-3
AISDGPHYGYT
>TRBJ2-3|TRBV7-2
ASSYPERPDTQY
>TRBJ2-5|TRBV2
ASTGESGLAGETQY
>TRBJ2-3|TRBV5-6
ASSLARTGGTDTQY
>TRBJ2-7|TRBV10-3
AARADYEQY
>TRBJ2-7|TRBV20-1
SAREGGYEQY
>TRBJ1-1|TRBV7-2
ASSRQKNTEAF
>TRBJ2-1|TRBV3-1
ASSPGTSGASYNEQF
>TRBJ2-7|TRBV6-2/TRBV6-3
ASSQGQGVFREQY
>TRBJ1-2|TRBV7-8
ASSSQQDYGYT
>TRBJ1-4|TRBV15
ATSRDPREVKLF
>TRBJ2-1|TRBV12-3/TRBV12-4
ASSLAWTGDYEQF
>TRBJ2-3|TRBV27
ASSLRGGRSTDTQY
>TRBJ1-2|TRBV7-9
ASSSPQLGRRIYGYT
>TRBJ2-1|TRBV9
ASGVRGGANEQF
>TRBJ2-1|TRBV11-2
ASRKLAGVYNEQF
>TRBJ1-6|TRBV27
ASSPTPGQGHSPLH